Listed below are T cell receptor beta chains from one sample, sequenced in a study of T cell changes during pregnancy in multiple sclerosis. Method: immunoSEQ multiplex PCR; TCRdb's copy keeps in-frame clones and lacks some. Of tens of thousands of clones listed, over 80% were seen once; the top ten hold roughly 3%. Material: peripheral blood, obtained in the third trimester of pregnancy. The receptor source for this set is a female donor in good health, enrolled as a control in a pregnancy study. Each CDR3 is given with its conserved first and last residue. The D gene is left open where the match is weak. The size of a clone is reported for some rows only, either as once, few or many, or as a class for expanded clones.

D,V,size,J,length,DNA,CDR3
TRBD2,TRBV9,.,TRBJ2-7,16,TGTGCCAGCAGCGTTGGGGGACTAGCTCGGGCCTACGAGCAGTACTTC,CASSVGGLARAYEQYF
TRBD1,TRBV23-1,.,TRBJ1-1,17,TGCGCCAGCAGTCAATCTGGGACAGGGAAGGGGGACACTGAAGCTTTCTTT,CASSQSGTGKGDTEAFF
TRBD1,TRBV18,.,TRBJ2-2,16,TGTGCCAGCTCACCACCGCAGACAGGGCGCACCGGGGAGCTGTTTTTT,CASSPPQTGRTGELFF
TRBD1,TRBV5-6,.,TRBJ1-4,15,TGTGCCAGCAGCTTGCTCCAGGGGGCAGGGGAAAAACTGTTTTTT,CASSLLQGAGEKLFF
TRBD1,TRBV19,.,TRBJ2-1,12,TGTGCCAGTAGAGGGGGCCACAATGAGCAGTTCTTC,CASRGGHNEQFF
TRBD2,TRBV28,.,TRBJ2-7,15,TGTGCCAGCAGTTTGGTAGCGGGAGGATCCTACGAGCAGTACTTC,CASSLVAGGSYEQYF
.,TRBV6-1,.,TRBJ2-1,15,TGTGCCAGCAGTGAAGCGCGGTATAGGTCCAATGAGCAGTTCTTC,CASSEARYRSNEQFF
TRBD1,TRBV19,.,TRBJ1-3,16,TGTGCCAGTAGTCCACAGGGGGCTGTCATCGGAAACACCATATATTTT,CASSPQGAVIGNTIYF
TRBD1,TRBV7-2,.,TRBJ2-7,13,TGTGCCAGCAGCTTAGGAGGGGGCAACGAGCAGTACTTC,CASSLGGGNEQYF
.,TRBV30,.,TRBJ1-2,13,TGTGCCTGGAGTACACAGGGCGTCTATGGCTACACCTTC,CAWSTQGVYGYTF
.,TRBV11-2,.,TRBJ2-4,14,TGTGCCAGCAGCTTAGGCGGAGCCAAAAACATTCAGTACTTC,CASSLGGAKNIQYF
TRBD2,TRBV4-3,.,TRBJ2-7,18,TGCGCCAGCAGCCCCCGAGGGGGGCTAGCGGGGAGCTCCTACGAGCAGTACTTC,CASSPRGGLAGSSYEQYF
.,TRBV7-2,.,TRBJ2-3,13,TGTGCCAGCAGCTTAACAGGGCCGGATACGCAGTATTTT,CASSLTGPDTQYF
.,TRBV5-4,.,TRBJ1-1,12,TGTGCCAGCAGCCACCGGGACAATGAAGCTTTCTTT,CASSHRDNEAFF
TRBD2,TRBV28,.,TRBJ2-7,15,TGTGCCAGCAGTTTCGCGGCGGGAGGGGGGTACGAGCAGTACTTC,CASSFAAGGGYEQYF
.,TRBV7-2,.,TRBJ2-7,13,TGTGCCAGCAGCCAGACAGGACCCTACGAGCAGTACTTC,CASSQTGPYEQYF
.,TRBV29-1,.,TRBJ1-1,10,TGCAGCGTTGGAGTTACTGAAGCTTTCTTT,CSVGVTEAFF
TRBD1,TRBV5-6,.,TRBJ1-1,16,TGTGCCAGCAGCTCAACTACCAGGGGGCTGAGAACTGAAGCTTTCTTT,CASSSTTRGLRTEAFF
TRBD2,TRBV2,once,TRBJ2-7,16,TGTGCCAGCAGTGAACACCCAGCGGGGGGGGCGTACGAGCAGTACTTC,CASSEHPAGGAYEQYF
.,TRBV6-5,.,TRBJ1-2,16,TGTGCCAGCAGTTACGGCCTGATAATCCGTGACTATGGCTACACCTTC,CASSYGLIIRDYGYTF
.,TRBV28,.,TRBJ1-2,13,TGTGCCAGCAGTTTACAGGGGCACTATGGCTACACCTTC,CASSLQGHYGYTF
.,TRBV5-5,.,TRBJ1-4,16,TGTGCCAGCAGCTTGAGCGGAGTTGCAACTAATGAAAAACTGTTTTTT,CASSLSGVATNEKLFF
TRBD1,TRBV6-5,.,TRBJ1-1,16,TGTGCCAGCAGTTGGGATCAACAGGGGGCTAAGATTGAAGCTTTCTTT,CASSWDQQGAKIEAFF
.,TRBV28,.,TRBJ2-7,15,TGTGCCAGCAGTTTGGCCGGACCGGGGAAAAGCGAGCAGTACTTC,CASSLAGPGKSEQYF
.,TRBV5-4,once,TRBJ2-5,13,TGTGCCAGCAGCTTGGTGGCGGAAGAGACCCAGTACTTC,CASSLVAEETQYF
TRBD1,TRBV9,few,TRBJ1-1,15,TGTGCCAGCAGCGTAGAAACAGGGGGATGGACTGAAGCTTTCTTT,CASSVETGGWTEAFF
TRBD2,TRBV9,once,TRBJ2-1,15,TGTGCCAGCAGCGTAGCTACTAGCGGGGGGAATGAGCAGTTCTTC,CASSVATSGGNEQFF
TRBD2,TRBV2,.,TRBJ2-5,18,TGTGCCAGCAGTGATCTAGTTCTCTCAAGCGGGAGAATGGAGACCCAGTACTTC,CASSDLVLSSGRMETQYF
TRBD1,TRBV7-2,.,TRBJ2-1,13,TGTGCCAGCAGCTCAGGGACAGACAATGAGCAGTTCTTC,CASSSGTDNEQFF
TRBD1,TRBV27,.,TRBJ1-1,14,TGTGCCAGCAGTTTAGAGGGGGCGAACACTGAAGCTTTCTTT,CASSLEGANTEAFF
.,TRBV2,.,TRBJ2-5,12,TGTGCCAGCAGTGAACGGAGGGAGACCCAGTACTTC,CASSERRETQYF
.,TRBV2,.,TRBJ1-1,13,TGTGCCAGCACCGGGACAATGAACACTGAAGCTTTCTTT,CASTGTMNTEAFF
.,TRBV28,.,TRBJ2-7,13,TGTGCCAGCACCGGGGGGCTATACTACGAGCAGTACTTC,CASTGGLYYEQYF
.,TRBV29-1,.,TRBJ1-2,11,TGCAGCGACGGGACTGCTTATGGCTACACCTTC,CSDGTAYGYTF
.,TRBV10-2,.,TRBJ2-7,12,TGCGCCAGCAGTGACAGCTCCTACGAGCAGTACTTC,CASSDSSYEQYF
TRBD2,TRBV12-5,.,TRBJ2-1,16,TGTGCTAGTGGTTTGGTACCGGCGGGGGGTAACAATGAGCAGTTCTTC,CASGLVPAGGNNEQFF
.,TRBV5-1,.,TRBJ2-7,13,TGCGCCAGCAGCCCGGGACATCCCTACGAGCAGTACTTC,CASSPGHPYEQYF
TRBD2,TRBV13,.,TRBJ2-7,13,TGTGCCAGCCTAGCGGGGGTCTCCTACGAGCAGTACTTC,CASLAGVSYEQYF
.,TRBV11-3,.,TRBJ1-1,15,TGTGCCAGCAGCGTAGGGGGGAGGGCGAACACTGAAGCTTTCTTT,CASSVGGRANTEAFF
TRBD1,TRBV27,.,TRBJ1-2,14,TGTGCCAGCAGTTTTGGGAGGACAGGATATGGCTACACCTTC,CASSFGRTGYGYTF
.,TRBV5-8,once,TRBJ1-5,13,TGTGCCAGCAGCCCGGTCGGCAATCAGCCCCAGCATTTT,CASSPVGNQPQHF
.,TRBV12-5,.,TRBJ1-1,13,TGTGCTAGTGGTTTATCGGTGAACACTGAAGCTTTCTTT,CASGLSVNTEAFF
.,TRBV30,.,TRBJ1-1,11,TGTGCCTGGAGGGGGGGGACTTACGCTTTCTTT,CAWRGGTYAFF
.,TRBV10-2,.,TRBJ2-1,14,TGCGCCAGCAGTGAGTCTGAGGCTTACAATGAGCAGTTCTTC,CASSESEAYNEQFF
.,TRBV19,.,TRBJ1-6,14,TGTGCCAGTAGTAACCGGGACATACCTTCACCCCTCCACTTT,CASSNRDIPSPLHF
TRBD1,TRBV5-1,.,TRBJ1-2,15,TGCGCCAGCAGCTGGCAAGACAGGGGAATCGCTGGCTACACCTTC,CASSWQDRGIAGYTF
TRBD2,TRBV7-6,.,TRBJ2-7,18,TGTGCCAGCAGCCCACTAGCGCTGGTAAGAGATAAGACCTACGAGCAGTACTTC,CASSPLALVRDKTYEQYF
TRBD2,TRBV9,.,TRBJ2-1,14,TGTGCCAGCAGCGTAGCTAGCGGCTACAATGAGCAGTTCTTC,CASSVASGYNEQFF
.,TRBV28,.,TRBJ1-1,13,TGTGCCAGCAGTTTAGGTCATGGCCTTGAAGCTTTCTTT,CASSLGHGLEAFF
TRBD2,TRBV12-5,.,TRBJ2-1,14,TGTGCTAGTGGTCGGACTAGCGGGGGGTCTGAGCAGTTCTTC,CASGRTSGGSEQFF